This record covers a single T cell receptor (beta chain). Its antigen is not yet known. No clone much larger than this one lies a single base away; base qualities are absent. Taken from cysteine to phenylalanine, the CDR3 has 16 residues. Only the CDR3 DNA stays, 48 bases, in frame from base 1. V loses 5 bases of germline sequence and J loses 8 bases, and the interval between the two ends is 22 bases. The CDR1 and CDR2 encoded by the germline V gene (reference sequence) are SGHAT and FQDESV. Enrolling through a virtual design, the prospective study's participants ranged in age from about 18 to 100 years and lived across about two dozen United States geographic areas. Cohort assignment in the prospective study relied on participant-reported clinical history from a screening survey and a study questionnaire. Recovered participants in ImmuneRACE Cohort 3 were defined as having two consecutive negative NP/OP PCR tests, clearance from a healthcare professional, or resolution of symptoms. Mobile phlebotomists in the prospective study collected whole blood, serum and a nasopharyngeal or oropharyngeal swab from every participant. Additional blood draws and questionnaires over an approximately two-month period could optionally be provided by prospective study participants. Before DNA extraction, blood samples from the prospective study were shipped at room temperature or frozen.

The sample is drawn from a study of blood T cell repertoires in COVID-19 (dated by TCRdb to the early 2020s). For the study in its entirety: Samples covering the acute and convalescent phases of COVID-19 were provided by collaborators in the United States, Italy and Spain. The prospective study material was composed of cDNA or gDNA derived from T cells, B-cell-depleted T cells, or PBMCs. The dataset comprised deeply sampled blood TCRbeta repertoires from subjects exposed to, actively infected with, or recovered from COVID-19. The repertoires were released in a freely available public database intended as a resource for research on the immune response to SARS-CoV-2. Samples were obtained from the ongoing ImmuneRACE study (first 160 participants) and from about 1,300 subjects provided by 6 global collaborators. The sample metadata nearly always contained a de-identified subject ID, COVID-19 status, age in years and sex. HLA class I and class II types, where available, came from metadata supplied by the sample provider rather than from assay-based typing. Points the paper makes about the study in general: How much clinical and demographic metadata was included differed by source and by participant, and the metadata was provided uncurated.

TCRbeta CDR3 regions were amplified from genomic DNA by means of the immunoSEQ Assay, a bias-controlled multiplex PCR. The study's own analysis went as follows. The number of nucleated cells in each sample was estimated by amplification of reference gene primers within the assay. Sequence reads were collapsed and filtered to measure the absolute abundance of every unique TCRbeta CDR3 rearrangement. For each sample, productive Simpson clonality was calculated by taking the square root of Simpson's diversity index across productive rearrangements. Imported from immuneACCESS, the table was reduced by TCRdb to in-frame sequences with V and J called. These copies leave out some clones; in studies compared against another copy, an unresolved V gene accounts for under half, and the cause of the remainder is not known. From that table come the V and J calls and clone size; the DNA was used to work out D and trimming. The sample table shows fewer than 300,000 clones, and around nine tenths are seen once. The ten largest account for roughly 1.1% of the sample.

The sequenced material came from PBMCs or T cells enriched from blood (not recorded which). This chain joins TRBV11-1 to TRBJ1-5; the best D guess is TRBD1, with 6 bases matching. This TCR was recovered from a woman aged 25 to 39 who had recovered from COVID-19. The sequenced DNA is TGTGCCAGCAGCCCAGAAGGACACAGGGTTGTGAAGCCCCAGCATTTT. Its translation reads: CASSPEGHRVVKPQHF. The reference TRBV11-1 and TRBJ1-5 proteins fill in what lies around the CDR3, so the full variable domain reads EAEVAQSPRYKITEKSQAVAFWCDPISGHATLYWYRQILGQGPELLVQFQDESVVDDSQLPKDRFSAERLKGVDSTLKIQPAELGDSAMYLCASSPEGHRVVKPQHFGDGTRLSIL.